This T cell receptor (beta chain) emerged from a study of identifying expanded T cells in peripheral blood. Findings and limits, study-wide: Over around two and four weeks, about 15 and 19 clones changed, versus 1.2 between replicates.

The method was immunoSEQ multiplex PCR; TCRdb's version includes in-frame clones alone and lacks a portion of them. This table has about 85,000 clones, approximately 90% appearing once. V lost 2 bases, J lost 6 bases, and 7 bases stayed unmatched. Germline CDR1 LGHNA, CDR2 YSLEER. This CDR3 contains 15 residues. This clone was counted a single time. As yet, its antigen is unknown. This chain links TRBV4-3 with TRBJ2-4; TRBD2 matches at 7 bases. The sequence was obtained from a person aged 18 to 75 in good health. What was sequenced was blood. Here the CDR3 DNA reads TGCGCCAGCAGCCAAACGACGGGGGGTAGAAACATTCAGTACTTC. Protein: CASSQTTGGRNIQYF.